This TCR beta chain comes out of a study of OX40 agonist ivuxolimab in advanced cancers. Sequencing was performed with immunoSEQ multiplex PCR; in TCRdb, only in-frame clones are kept and a portion is missing. Among over 5,000 clones listed, around three quarters were seen once. Samples were taken at baseline and on day 1 of cycles 4 and 7. Turning to this clone: Antigen unknown.

Regarding the study as a whole: With doses of 0.1-3.0 mg/kg, partial responders showed among the lowest clonal expansion. Mean expanded clone counts were higher in CD8+ than CD4+ T cells.

This clonotype was sampled from an adult with an advanced solid tumor such as melanoma, head and neck, liver or kidney cancer. The source was CD4+ or CD8+ T cells sorted from blood, collected in a trial of the OX40 agonist ivuxolimab.

In DNA, the CDR3 is TGTGCCAGCAGCACTCTTAAGGCGAATGAGCAGTTCTTC. Encoded protein: CASSTLKANEQFF. The chain uses TRBV7-8 and TRBJ2-1, with unresolved D. In germline, CDR1 is SGHVS, CDR2 FQNEAQ. Trimming shortened V by 5 bases and J by 7 bases, and 12 bases separated the two germline ends. This CDR3 is 13 amino acids long.